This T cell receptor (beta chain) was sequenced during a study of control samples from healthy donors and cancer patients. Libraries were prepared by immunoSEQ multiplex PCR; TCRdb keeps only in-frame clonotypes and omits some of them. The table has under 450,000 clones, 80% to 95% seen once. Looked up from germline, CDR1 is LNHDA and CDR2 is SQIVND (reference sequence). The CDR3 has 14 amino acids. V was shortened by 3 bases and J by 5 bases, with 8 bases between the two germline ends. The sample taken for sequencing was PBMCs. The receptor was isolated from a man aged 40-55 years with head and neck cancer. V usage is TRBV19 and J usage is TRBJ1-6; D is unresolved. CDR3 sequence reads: CASSITANNSPLHF. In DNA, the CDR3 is TGTGCCAGTAGTATCACAGCCAATAATTCACCCCTCCACTTT.